The 3 T cell receptor beta chains listed next were all sequenced from one sample in a study of vaccination and CD4 T cells after COVID-19. Treatment here: approximately nine-day PBMC culture with coronavirus spike peptide pools or control peptides (ViraFEST assay). Their cognate antigens are unknown. The assay that was used to sequence DNA from cultured CD4+ T cells was the Oncomine TCR Beta short-read assay. Via MiXCR, TCRdb re-called the PCR reads, giving one row per CDR3 protein. Among about 12,000 distinct CDR3 sequences, 30% were seen once, and the ten largest hold about 20%. Source material: cultured CD4+ T cells from blood. These receptors were obtained from a human donor with COVID-19.

The CDR3 region is CASMGLAFDTQYF. For the CDR3, the DNA is TGCGCCAGCATGGGACTAGCGTTCGATACGCAGTATTTT. The chain combines TRBV10-2 with TRBJ2-3; TRBD2 matches 10 bases. Germline-derived CDR1 and CDR2 are WSHSY and SAAADI. The V gene end was trimmed by 7 bases and the J gene end by 6 bases; junction bases not matched to a gene: 4. The CDR3 has 13 amino acids.

This clonotype has only a few counts. The genes are TRBV7-2 and TRBJ2-4; a weak D match, TRBD1 (6 bases). Germline assignment: CDR1 SGHTA and CDR2 FQGNSA. V was shortened by 1 base and J by 0 bases, with 10 bases between the two germline ends. This CDR3 contains 16 residues. The CDR3 region has the DNA TGTGCCAGCAGCTTAGAAACAGGGAGAGCCAAAAACATTCAGTACTTC. Translated, it gives CASSLETGRAKNIQYF.

This clonotype was observed a few times. V usage is TRBV11-2 and J usage is TRBJ2-5; D uncertain. The germline V gene encodes CDR1 SGHAT and CDR2 FQNNGV. Trimming removed 2 bases from V and 2 bases from J, with 6 bases in between. The CDR3 consists of 13 residues. In DNA form, the CDR3 reads TGTGCCAGCAGCTTAACATATCAAGAGACCCAGTACTTC. Translating gives CASSLTYQETQYF.